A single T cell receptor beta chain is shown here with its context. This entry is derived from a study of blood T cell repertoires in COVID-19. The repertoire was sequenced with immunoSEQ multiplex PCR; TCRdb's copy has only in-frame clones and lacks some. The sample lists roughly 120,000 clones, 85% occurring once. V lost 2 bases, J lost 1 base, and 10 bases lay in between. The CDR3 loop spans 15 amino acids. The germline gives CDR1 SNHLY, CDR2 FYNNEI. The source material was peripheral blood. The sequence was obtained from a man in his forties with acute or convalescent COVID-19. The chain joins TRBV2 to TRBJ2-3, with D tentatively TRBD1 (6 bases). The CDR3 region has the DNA TGTGCCAGCAGTGAACAGGGGCTCGGCACAGATACGCAGTATTTT. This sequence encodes CASSEQGLGTDTQYF.